What follows are 10 T cell receptor beta chains derived from one specimen sequenced in a study of T cell responses to AZD1222 COVID-19 vaccine. The method was immunoSEQ multiplex PCR; TCRdb's version includes in-frame clones alone and lacks a portion of them. The data contain 80,000 or so clones, nearly 90% of them singletons. The input for sequencing was peripheral blood, taken on day 0 of AZD1222 vaccination. These receptors were taken from an adult in good health.

The DNA for the CDR3 is TGTGCCAGCAGCAGGGACAGGGCACAGCCCCAGCATTTT. Its translation: CASSRDRAQPQHF. The rearrangement uses TRBV11-1 and TRBJ1-5; TRBD1 matches 9 bases. The ends lost 5 bases at V and 7 bases at J; junction bases unmatched: 3. Germline loops: CDR1 SGHAT, CDR2 FQDESV (reference sequence). The CDR3 has 13 residues. Together with reference TRBV11-1 and TRBJ1-5, the CDR3 gives the full variable domain: EAEVAQSPRYKITEKSQAVAFWCDPISGHATLYWYRQILGQGPELLVQFQDESVVDDSQLPKDRFSAERLKGVDSTLKIQPAELGDSAMYLCASSRDRAQPQHFGDGTRLSIL.

The CDR3 DNA sequence: TGCGCCAGCAGTGAGGAGGGGGCGGTTAACTATGGCTACACCTTC. It translates to CASSEEGAVNYGYTF. The chain combines TRBV10-2 with TRBJ1-2, with 7 nucleotides matching TRBD1. The CDR3 is 15 residues long. V was clipped by 2 bases and J by 1 base; unmatched bases: 4. Germline loops: CDR1 WSHSY, CDR2 SAAADI.

The chain links TRBV13 to TRBJ2-2; the D gene is possibly TRBD1 (5 bases). Deletions cut 5 bases from V and 1 base from J, with 14 bases between. Germline V CDR1 and CDR2: PRHDT, FYEKMQ (reference sequence). The CDR3 totals 16 residues. The CDR3: CASSPAWGENTGELFF. In nucleotides, the CDR3 is TGTGCCAGCAGCCCAGCGTGGGGCGAGAACACCGGGGAGCTGTTTTTT.

The chain employs TRBV5-4 and TRBJ1-5; no clear D gene. The V end was cut by 0 bases, the J end by 5 bases, with 6 bases between. This CDR3 region has 13 residues. CDR1 is SGHNT, CDR2 YYREEE, per germline (reference sequence). CDR3 protein: CASSLAGDQPQHF. In nucleotides, the CDR3 is TGTGCCAGCAGCTTGGCCGGGGATCAGCCCCAGCATTTT.

This chain connects TRBV6-2 or TRBV6-3 to TRBJ1-1; possibly TRBD1 for D (5 bases). The length of the CDR3 is 12 residues. Germline values: CDR1 MNHEY, CDR2 SVGEGT. Trimming left V 3 bases short and J 9 bases short, with 11 bases between. Here the CDR3 DNA reads TGTGCCAGCAGTTATGGGGCCCTCCAAGCTTTCTTT. The encoded protein is CASSYGALQAFF.

The rearrangement uses TRBV30 and TRBJ1-5; unclear D gene. The CDR3 contains 13 residues. CDR1 is GTSNPN and CDR2 is SVGIG in the germline V gene (reference sequence). The germline V and J ends were trimmed by 3 bases and 0 bases, with 6 bases remaining between them. The CDR3 loop reads CAWRMSSNQPQHF. CDR3 DNA: TGTGCCTGGAGGATGAGTAGCAATCAGCCCCAGCATTTT. Full variable domain (remainder filled in from reference TRBV30 and TRBJ1-5): SQTIHQWPATLVQPVGSPLSLECTVEGTSNPNLYWYRQAAGRGLQLLFYSVGIGQISSEVPQNLSASRPQDRQFILSSKKLLLSDSGFYLCAWRMSSNQPQHFGDGTRLSIL.

The genes are TRBV28 and TRBJ1-3; 7 nucleotides line up with TRBD1. The CDR3 has 14 amino acids. J gave up 4 bases and V 7 bases, and 7 bases lay outside the gene matches. CDR1 is MDHEN, CDR2 SYDVKM, per germline. CDR3 DNA: TGTGCCAGCACCCTAGGACAGGCCGGAAACACCATATATTTT. Its translation is CASTLGQAGNTIYF. The variable domain in full, completed from reference TRBV28 and TRBJ1-3, reads DVKVTQSSRYLVKRTGEKVFLECVQDMDHENMFWYRQDPGLGLRLIYFSYDVKMKEKGDIPEGYSVSREKKERFSLILESASTNQTSMYLCASTLGQAGNTIYFGEGSWLTVV.

The chain employs TRBV18 and TRBJ2-5; 12 bases fit TRBD1. The CDR3 is made up of 16 amino acids. The J segment lost 5 bases and the V segment lost 6 bases, leaving 10 bases of the junction unmatched. Germline CDR1 and CDR2: KGHSH and LQKENI. CDR3 amino acids: CASSSTRDRGPETQYF. The CDR3 coding sequence is TGTGCCAGCTCGTCTACCCGGGACAGGGGGCCGGAGACCCAGTACTTC.

DNA for the CDR3: TGTGCCAGCAGCTACCTGAACACTGAAGCTTTCTTT. Its translation is CASSYLNTEAFF. This chain connects TRBV11-2 to TRBJ1-1; no definite D call. The germline V gene encodes CDR1 SGHAT and CDR2 FQNNGV. CDR3 length: 12 amino acids. V lost 4 bases and J lost 0, with 3 bases in between.

The chain is built from TRBV18 and TRBJ2-7, with 8 bases matching TRBD1. Germline lookup yields CDR1 KGHSH and CDR2 LQKENI. V lost 4 bases and J lost 3; bases outside the gene matches: 8. The CDR3 has 15 amino acids. The CDR3 spells CASSLGQGTNYEQYF. The CDR3 DNA sequence: TGTGCCAGCTCACTAGGACAGGGAACCAACTACGAGCAGTACTTC.